This entry concerns a single TCR beta chain. The same CDR3 arises from other DNA sequences in this sample as well. The data derive from a study of blood T cell repertoires in COVID-19. As for the study in general: Some COVID-19 samples were acute and others convalescent; all came from the United States, Italy and Spain. T cells, B-cell-depleted T cells, or PBMCs supplied cDNA or gDNA.

Using immunoSEQ multiplex PCR, the repertoire was profiled, and TCRdb retains in-frame clones only, with some absent. The sample has 270,000 or so clones, around 90% seen once; the top ten hold 2.3%. CDR1 is KGHSH and CDR2 is LQKENI in the germline V gene. CDR3 size: 15 residues. J lost 4 bases, V lost 3 bases, and 0 bases had no gene match. The age range of participants was roughly 18 to 90 years, with residence in about two dozen US areas. Clinical histories supplied by participants themselves formed the basis of cohort assignment. Sequenced: PBMCs or T cells enriched from blood (not recorded which). The V gene is TRBV18, the J gene TRBJ2-2, with 12 bases fitting TRBD2. The clonotype originates from a woman aged 40 to 50 with acute COVID-19. The CDR3 region is CASSPGLAGTGELFF. The CDR3 region has the DNA TGTGCCAGCTCACCGGGACTAGCGGGCACCGGGGAGCTGTTTTTT.